The entry below describes one T cell receptor beta chain. These data originate in a study of shared clonotypes between healthy human individuals. In the study overall: CD4 naive and memory got three plates each, CD8 naive two, CD8 memory one.

V was clipped by 5 bases and J by 0 bases; unmatched bases: 12. The CDR3 has 17 residues. The V gene's germline CDR1 is LNHDA and CDR2 SQIVND (reference sequence). Using immunoSEQ multiplex PCR, the repertoire was profiled, and TCRdb retains in-frame clones only, with some absent. The repertoire holds around 2.1 million clones, with almost 96% as singletons. The chain links TRBV19 to TRBJ1-2, with TRBD1 identical over 7 bases. The sequence derives from a man aged 18 to 29 in good health. The sequencing sample was made of naive CD4+ T cells sorted from blood. Stated subset: CD45RA+ positively selected. CDR3: CASSDSGTAITNYGYTF. The CDR3, as DNA: TGTGCCAGTAGTGACTCCGGGACAGCCATCACTAACTATGGCTACACCTTC.